This T cell receptor beta chain comes out of a study of T and B cells in COVID-19 patients. Overall study results and limits: Blood from mildly ill patients while symptomatic, and early samples from severe cases, were scarce. In COVID-19 patients, T cell receptor beta variable and joining gene use was reportedly strongly skewed. Active COVID-19 showed highly clonal TRB repertoires; recovery showed diversity and richness above healthy donors.

This clonotype came up a few times. Its specificity is unknown. BIOMED2 TRB-A/B primer pools were used in multiplex TRB PCR. TCRdb fed the multiplex PCR reads into MiXCR, producing one record per CDR3 protein. The profile shows 13,000 or so distinct CDR3 sequences, roughly 25% of them singletons. Each TRB amplification used about 250-550 ng of genomic DNA from blood. The CDR3 sequence is 14 residues long. V lost 6 bases to trimming and J lost 0 bases, with 9 bases between them. Germline V gene sequence: CDR1 SEHNR, CDR2 FQNEAQ (reference sequence). This clonotype originated in a human donor who had recovered from COVID-19. What was sequenced was blood. The genes are TRBV7-9 and TRBJ2-4; D remains unclear. The CDR3 protein is CASSIGLAKNIQYF. CDR3 in DNA: TGTGCCAGCAGTATTGGCTTAGCCAAAAACATTCAGTACTTC.